This TCR beta chain is drawn from a study of T cells in Graves' hyperthyroidism and ophthalmopathy. Regarding the study as a whole: Most clonotypes that expanded in the thyroid above 0.001 also showed up in blood.

This CDR3 contains 15 residues. V dropped 2 bases and J dropped 1 base, with 10 bases sitting between them. CDR1 SNHLY and CDR2 FYNNEI come from the germline V gene. At least ten counts were recorded for this clonotype. Its antigen is still unknown. It was RNA transcripts that yielded the amplified TCR beta CDR3 regions. The HTBI set primed first-round TCR CDR3 RT-PCR. TCRdb reprocessed the multiplex PCR reads via MiXCR and lists one record per CDR3 protein. The sample has over 500,000 distinct CDR3 sequences; roughly 16% are singletons. A NOSPECS grade of at least 4, a Clinical Activity Score of at least 3 and duration under 3 months were recorded in ophthalmopathy patients. Not enrolled were patients with uncontrolled infection, other autoimmune disease, pregnancy or lactation.

The V and J genes are TRBV2 and TRBJ2-3; D gene ambiguous. What was sequenced was blood. The TCR originated in a woman aged 30 to 39 with Graves' ophthalmopathy. The CDR3 DNA is TGTGCCAGCAGTGAAATGAGTAGAGGCACAGATACGCAGTATTTT. Its protein is CASSEMSRGTDTQYF.